These 30 T cell receptor beta chains were sequenced from one sample in a study of cytomegalovirus exposure and HLA in healthy donors. A multiplex PCR was run with 60 Vbeta primers and 13 Jbeta primers. Here immunoSEQ multiplex PCR was the method, and the copy in TCRdb shows in-frame clones only, minus some. The sample shows about 160,000 clones, and over 1% sits with its ten largest clones. Sample: PBMCs. These receptors all come from a woman aged 55 to 70 in good health and CMV-seronegative.

The rearrangement uses TRBV15 and TRBJ2-7, with D possibly being TRBD1 (6 bases). The germline V and J ends were trimmed by 0 bases and 5 bases, with 8 bases remaining between them. Germline V gene sequence: CDR1 LNHNV, CDR2 YYDKDF (reference sequence). The CDR3 extends over 13 amino acids. The CDR3 sequence is CATSRDRGHEQYF. CDR3 DNA sequence: TGTGCCACCAGCAGAGACAGGGGCCACGAGCAGTACTTC.

This chain links TRBV5-4 with TRBJ2-3; TRBD2 is a possible D gene (5 bases). Germline CDR1 SGHNT, CDR2 YYREEE (reference sequence). This CDR3 spans 16 amino acids. V shed 2 bases and J shed 2 bases, with 15 bases lying between them. The CDR3 here is CASSFPGLSFTDTQYF. The DNA for the CDR3 is TGTGCCAGCAGCTTCCCTGGACTCTCCTTCACAGATACGCAGTATTTT.

The rearrangement links TRBV18 to TRBJ2-1, with TRBD2 matching over 10 bases. The CDR3 covers 15 residues. Per the germline V gene, CDR1 is KGHSH and CDR2 is LQKENI. Unmatched junction bases numbered 3, after V lost 0 bases and J lost 7 bases. The CDR3 spells CASSPPGLAMNEQFF. The DNA of the CDR3 is TGTGCCAGCTCACCACCGGGACTAGCGATGAATGAGCAGTTCTTC.

CDR3 in DNA: TGTGCCAGCAGGGGGGCTGGCAATCAGCCCCAGCATTTT. Its translation is CASRGAGNQPQHF. V is TRBV6-5 and J is TRBJ1-5; tentative D call: TRBD1 (6 bases). Germline CDR1 MNHEY, CDR2 SVGAGI. V was shortened by 6 bases and J by 2 bases, with 8 bases between the two germline ends. The length of the CDR3 is 13 residues.

The CDR3 here is CASSGPGLSYEQYF. The CDR3 region has the DNA TGCGCCAGCAGTGGACCGGGACTTTCCTACGAGCAGTACTTC. V and J are TRBV10-1 and TRBJ2-7, with D possibly TRBD2 on 6 matching bases. Trimming took off 4 bases at V and 1 base at J, with 11 bases between the two ends. The CDR3 contains 14 residues. Germline V gives CDR1 WNHNN, CDR2 SYGVQD (reference sequence).

The rearrangement uses TRBV29-1 and TRBJ2-7; maybe TRBD2 (6 bases). Per the germline V gene, CDR1 is SQVTM and CDR2 is ANQGSEA. CDR3 length: 13 residues. Trimming took off 4 bases at V and 3 bases at J, with 13 bases between the two ends. The CDR3 region is CSVVASDYYEQYF. CDR3 sequence (DNA): TGCAGCGTTGTGGCTAGCGATTACTACGAGCAGTACTTC.

This chain uses TRBV2 with TRBJ2-1, with 12 bases matching TRBD2. Germline trimming cut 5 bases from V and 4 bases from J; bases unmatched to any gene: 3. Per germline, CDR1 SNHLY and CDR2 FYNNEI. This CDR3 is built from 15 residues. The CDR3 spells CASSLAGGPYNEQFF. CDR3 coding DNA: TGTGCCAGCAGTCTAGCGGGAGGGCCTTACAATGAGCAGTTCTTC.

This chain joins TRBV20-1 and TRBJ2-7, with a tentative D call TRBD1 (5 bases). Germline CDR1 reads DFQATT; CDR2 reads SNEGSKA (reference sequence). Trimming removed 8 bases at V and 3 bases at J, with 11 bases between. The CDR3 is 11 amino acids. This CDR3 is CSSGFDYEQYF. The CDR3 DNA reads TGCAGTTCAGGGTTCGACTACGAGCAGTACTTC.

The chain has TRBV5-1 and TRBJ2-5; D gene ambiguous. This CDR3 is 12 amino acids long. With 0 bases removed from V and 4 bases from J, the gap between germline ends came to 4 bases. Germline V CDR1 and CDR2: SGHRS, YFSETQ. The CDR3 bases are TGCGCCAGCAGCTTGGCGTCAGAGACCCAGTACTTC. This encodes CASSLASETQYF.

The CDR3 DNA follows: TGTGCCATCTCCAGCGGGTGGAAAGATACGCAGTATTTT. Translated: CAISSGWKDTQYF. This chain links TRBV10-3 with TRBJ2-3; TRBD2 might be the D (6 bases). The CDR3 loop spans 13 amino acids. Germline lookup yields CDR1 ENHRY and CDR2 SYGVKD. V was shortened by 8 bases and J by 5 bases, with 14 bases between the two germline ends.

V usage is TRBV19 and J usage is TRBJ1-2; D not certain. With 3 bases removed from V and 4 bases from J, the gap between germline ends came to 9 bases. Germline V gene data show CDR1 as LNHDA and CDR2 as SQIVND (reference sequence). The CDR3 loop spans 13 amino acids. The CDR3 nucleotides read TGTGCCAGTAGTATTGGGCAGTCCTATGGCTACACCTTC. Its translation: CASSIGQSYGYTF.

Here the CDR3 DNA reads TGTGCCAGCAGTTTGAAGTCTAGCGGGGCACCTAGCTACGAGCAGTACTTC. This encodes CASSLKSSGAPSYEQYF. The chain uses TRBV27 and TRBJ2-7; 9 nucleotides line up with TRBD2. The ends lost 3 bases at V and 3 bases at J; junction bases unmatched: 12. Germline V CDR1 and CDR2: MNHEY, SMNVEV (reference sequence). The CDR3 has 17 residues.

This chain joins TRBV5-5 and TRBJ2-7, with D uncertain. The V end was cut by 4 bases, the J end by 7 bases, with 12 bases between. The CDR3 extends over 12 amino acids. Germline-derived CDR1 and CDR2 are SGHKS and YYEKEE (reference sequence). As DNA, the CDR3 is TGTGCCAGCAGCGCGGCCCTTCAAGAGCAGTACTTC. Translating it yields CASSAALQEQYF.

The V and J genes are TRBV5-1 and TRBJ2-7; 8 bases are shared with TRBD1. J was trimmed by 2 bases and V by 4 bases; bases with no gene match: 8. Germline V gives CDR1 SGHRS, CDR2 YFSETQ. CDR3 length: 15 amino acids. CDR3 protein: CASSQERTGTYEQYF. In nucleotides, the CDR3 is TGCGCCAGCAGCCAAGAACGGACAGGGACCTACGAGCAGTACTTC.

The chain carries TRBV6-5 and TRBJ1-1; D is possibly TRBD1 (6 bases). This CDR3 comprises 14 residues. CDR1 and CDR2 from the germline V gene are MNHEY and SVGAGI. V lost 2 bases and J lost 4, with 11 bases in between. The CDR3 region has the DNA TGTGCCAGCAGTTACAGGGGGAGAATCACTGAAGCTTTCTTT. This sequence encodes CASSYRGRITEAFF.

The J gene is TRBJ2-7, the V gene TRBV10-3, with 7 bases that match TRBD2. This CDR3 has 14 residues. CDR1 is ENHRY and CDR2 is SYGVKD in the germline V gene. Trimming at V came to 6 bases and at J to 4 bases, leaving 9 bases not matched to a gene. CDR3 DNA: TGTGCCATCAGGTCCGGACTAGTTATATACGAGCAGTACTTC. As protein: CAIRSGLVIYEQYF.

The chain employs TRBV7-2 and TRBJ1-5, with D possibly being TRBD1 (5 bases). CDR3 size: 16 residues. The germline V gene has CDR1 SGHTA and CDR2 FQGNSA. Trimming removed 1 base at V and 0 bases at J, with 10 bases between. The CDR3 DNA reads as TGTGCCAGCAGCTTAGGACAGTTACATAGCAATCAGCCCCAGCATTTT. It yields the protein CASSLGQLHSNQPQHF.

The CDR3 is CASRGQGIRTDTQYF. The CDR3 nucleotides are TGTGCCAGCCGAGGACAGGGAATCCGGACAGATACGCAGTATTTT. The chain has TRBV7-8 and TRBJ2-3; 8 positions agree with TRBD1. The V and J ends lost 8 bases and 3 bases, in that order; junction bases with no gene match: 10. The CDR3 contains 15 residues. Germline lookup yields CDR1 SGHVS and CDR2 FQNEAQ.

The CDR3 nucleotides read TGTGCCAGCGGCACAAGTCGTGAAGCTTTCTTT. Protein: CASGTSREAFF. The rearrangement joins TRBV6-5 to TRBJ1-1; D is unresolved. CDR1 MNHEY and CDR2 SVGAGI come from the germline V gene. V was clipped by 8 bases and J by 7 bases, with 11 bases between them. The CDR3 consists of 11 residues.

J is TRBJ2-5 and V is TRBV7-9; TRBD2 agrees at 10 bases. With 0 bases clipped from V and 4 bases from J, the junction kept 8 bases outside the gene matches. There are 17 residues in the CDR3. Germline CDR1 and CDR2: SEHNR and FQNEAQ (reference sequence). The chain's CDR3 is CASSLALAGEVGETQYF. The CDR3 coding sequence is TGTGCCAGCAGCTTAGCCCTAGCGGGAGAGGTCGGAGAGACCCAGTACTTC.

On this clone itself: The same CDR3 can be traced to other DNA sequences in this sample. This sequence joins TRBV7-3 and TRBJ2-7, with TRBD1 matching 8 bases. Germline loops: CDR1 SGHTA, CDR2 FQGTGA. V lost 5 bases to trimming and J lost 2 bases; unmatched junction nucleotides: 5. The CDR3 extends over 14 amino acids. The CDR3 reads CASSLGQGTYEQYF. CDR3 coding DNA: TGTGCCAGCAGCCTTGGACAGGGAACCTACGAGCAGTACTTC.

This chain links TRBV9 with TRBJ2-2, with D perhaps TRBD2 (7 bases). The CDR3 is made up of 17 amino acids. The germline V gene has CDR1 SGDLS and CDR2 YYNGEE. The ends were cut back, 1 base at V and 2 bases at J, with 15 bases in the middle. The CDR3 here is CASSVRGDGTNTGELFF. In DNA, the CDR3 is TGTGCCAGCAGCGTACGGGGGGACGGGACAAACACCGGGGAGCTGTTTTTT.

The gene calls are TRBV5-4 and TRBJ2-7; 10 positions match TRBD1. Germline V gene data show CDR1 as SGHNT and CDR2 as YYREEE (reference sequence). Trimming at V came to 4 bases and at J to 3 bases, leaving 4 bases not matched to a gene. CDR3 size: 14 residues. The CDR3 bases are TGTGCCAGCAGCCCCTGGGACAGGGGCTACGAGCAGTACTTC. Translated, it gives CASSPWDRGYEQYF.

The chain carries TRBV29-1 and TRBJ2-5, with 7 nucleotides matching TRBD1. With 3 bases clipped from V and 4 bases from J, the junction kept 5 bases outside the gene matches. CDR1 and CDR2 (germline): SQVTM, ANQGSEA. The CDR3 contains 13 residues. As DNA, the CDR3 is TGCAGCGTTGAGGGGGACAGAGTAGAGACCCAGTACTTC. Translation gives CSVEGDRVETQYF.

V usage is TRBV29-1 and J usage is TRBJ2-3; TRBD1 matches 8 bases. The CDR3 has 13 amino acids. V lost 7 bases to trimming and J lost 7 bases; unmatched junction nucleotides: 10. CDR1 and CDR2 (germline): SQVTM, ANQGSEA. For the CDR3, the DNA is TGCAGCGCAGACAGGGGCCCTAGTAATACGCAGTATTTT. Protein sequence: CSADRGPSNTQYF.

J is TRBJ2-5 and V is TRBV5-1; 10 bases are a match to TRBD1. Germline CDR1 SGHRS, CDR2 YFSETQ. The V and J ends lost 4 bases and 5 bases, in that order; junction bases with no gene match: 5. This CDR3 contains 14 residues. CDR3 coding DNA: TGCGCCAGCAGCCCAGGACAGGGGGAGGAGACCCAGTACTTC. Its translation: CASSPGQGEETQYF. Combining the CDR3 with reference TRBV5-1 and TRBJ2-5 gives the whole variable domain KAGVTQTPRYLIKTRGQQVTLSCSPISGHRSVSWYQQTPGQGLQFLFEYFSETQRNKGNFPGRFSGRQFSNSRSEMNVSTLELGDSALYLCASSPGQGEETQYFGPGTRLLVL.

The chain couples TRBV19 to TRBJ2-2; 11 nucleotides match TRBD2. The CDR3 is 16 amino acids. CDR1 and CDR2 from the germline V gene are LNHDA and SQIVND (reference sequence). With V trimmed by 3 bases and J by 6 bases, 6 bases remained unmatched. The CDR3 coding sequence is TGTGCCAGTAGTATCTGGCTAGCGGGAGGCGCCGGGGAGCTGTTTTTT. Its translation is CASSIWLAGGAGELFF.

This chain links TRBV7-2 with TRBJ2-1; TRBD2 agrees at 8 bases. This CDR3 region has 15 residues. The V gene end was trimmed by 2 bases and the J gene end by 5 bases; junction bases not matched to a gene: 5. Germline V lookup: CDR1 SGHTA, CDR2 FQGNSA. The CDR3 loop reads CASSLFAGGHNEQFF. CDR3 DNA sequence: TGTGCCAGCAGCTTATTCGCGGGAGGCCACAATGAGCAGTTCTTC.

The V and J genes are TRBV7-8 and TRBJ2-4, with TRBD2 matching 7 bases. V gave up 4 bases and J gave up 6 bases; unmatched junction bases: 6. This CDR3 is 14 amino acids long. Germline V gene sequence: CDR1 SGHVS, CDR2 FQNEAQ. CDR3 loop: CASSSGGGGNIQYF. The CDR3 nucleotides read TGTGCCAGCAGCTCGGGAGGCGGCGGAAACATTCAGTACTTC.

The V gene is TRBV7-8, the J gene TRBJ2-7; 8 bases are a match to TRBD1. The CDR3 consists of 15 residues. Germline lookup yields CDR1 SGHVS and CDR2 FQNEAQ. J lost 1 base, V lost 7 bases, and 9 bases had no gene match. This CDR3 reads CASTRYRDRSYEQYF. The CDR3 nucleotides read TGTGCCAGCACGCGATACCGGGACAGGTCCTACGAGCAGTACTTC.